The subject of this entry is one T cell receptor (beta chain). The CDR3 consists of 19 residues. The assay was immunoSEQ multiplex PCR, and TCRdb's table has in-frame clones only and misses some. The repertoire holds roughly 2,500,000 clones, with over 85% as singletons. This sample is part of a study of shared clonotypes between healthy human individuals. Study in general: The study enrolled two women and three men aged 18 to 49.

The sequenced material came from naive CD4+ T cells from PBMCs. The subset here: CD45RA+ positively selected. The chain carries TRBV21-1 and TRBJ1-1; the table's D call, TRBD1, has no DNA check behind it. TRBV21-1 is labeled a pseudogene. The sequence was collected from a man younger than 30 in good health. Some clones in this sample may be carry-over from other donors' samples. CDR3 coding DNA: TGTGCCAGCAGCAACGACCGATTTCAACAGGGGGCGCGGCCTTGTGAAGCTTTCTTT. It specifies CASSNDRFQQGARPCEAFF.